Each of the 22 T cell receptor beta chains below was sequenced from the same sample in a study of T-cell reconstitution after alpha-beta-depleted transplantation in children. Researchers prepared the TCRbeta library using unique molecular identifiers, the study reports. TCRdb used MiXCR to reprocess the PCR reads, holding one entry per CDR3 protein. The data hold about 16,000 distinct CDR3 sequences, with roughly 7.8% observed a single time. The sample here was PBMCs, mostly from graft donor cells, taken 60 days after TCRalphabeta/CD19-depleted stem cell transplant. These receptors all come from a boy younger than two who had a stem cell transplant for Wiskott-Aldrich syndrome, so the T cells may come from the graft donor.

The sample holds many counts of this clonotype. The CDR3 DNA is TGCAGTGCATATACCCTATATGGCTACACCTTC. Translated: CSAYTLYGYTF. The V gene is TRBV20-1, the J gene TRBJ1-2; D not resolved. The germline gives CDR1 DFQATT, CDR2 SNEGSKA (reference sequence). The CDR3 covers 11 residues. V lost 6 bases and J 5 bases, leaving 10 bases between the germline ends.

This clonotype was counted at least ten times. The rearrangement uses TRBV20-1 and TRBJ2-7; 8 bases fit TRBD2. Looked up from germline, CDR1 is DFQATT and CDR2 is SNEGSKA (reference sequence). The V segment lost 0 bases and the J segment 3 bases; nucleotides outside the gene matches: 4. The CDR3 has 14 residues. The CDR3 bases are TGCAGTGCTAGAGATGTAGCGGGGCACTACGAGCAGTACTTC. Translated, it gives CSARDVAGHYEQYF.

This clonotype was seen at least ten times. The rearrangement links TRBV5-1 to TRBJ2-7; D remains ambiguous. Between the trimmed V and J ends, which lost 0 bases and 5 bases, there was a span of 18 bases. Germline lookup yields CDR1 SGHRS and CDR2 YFSETQ. The CDR3 is made up of 16 amino acids. The CDR3 DNA reads TGCGCCAGCAGCTTGGTGGGAAGGGTTGGCTCGGACGAGCAGTACTTC. This translates into CASSLVGRVGSDEQYF.

This clonotype was seen more than once but under ten times. This sequence joins TRBV5-1 and TRBJ1-1; perhaps TRBD1 as D (5 bases). The CDR3 loop spans 14 amino acids. Trimming stripped 0 bases from V and 3 bases from J, with 9 bases between. Germline loops: CDR1 SGHRS, CDR2 YFSETQ. CDR3 in amino acids: CASSLVAGHTEAFF. Written as DNA, the CDR3 is TGCGCCAGCAGCTTGGTTGCAGGGCACACTGAAGCTTTCTTT.

The chain has TRBV7-9 and TRBJ1-1; D gene ambiguous. CDR3 length equals 13 residues. Germline V CDR1 and CDR2: SEHNR, FQNEAQ (reference sequence). The V gene lost 5 bases and the J gene lost 0 bases, with 7 bases spanning the gap. The CDR3 loop reads CASSVKVNTEAFF. CDR3 bases: TGTGCCAGCAGCGTAAAAGTGAACACTGAAGCTTTCTTT.

This clonotype has more than one count but fewer than ten. This chain connects TRBV28 to TRBJ1-2; D perhaps matches TRBD1 (6 bases). Germline V gene data show CDR1 as MDHEN and CDR2 as SYDVKM. This CDR3 contains 15 residues. V was cut by 6 bases and J by 2 bases, with 16 bases left in between. CDR3 sequence (DNA): TGTGCCAGCAGCGAACACAGGGCCTCAAACTATGGCTACACCTTC. Translated, it gives CASSEHRASNYGYTF.

This clonotype was observed a few times. The V call is TRBV20-1, the J call TRBJ2-1; 10 bases match TRBD2. With V trimmed by 6 bases and J by 3 bases, 5 bases remained unmatched. The CDR3 length is 14 residues. Germline CDR1 DFQATT, CDR2 SNEGSKA (reference sequence). The CDR3 nucleotides are TGCAGTGCCCTACCTAGCGGGAGCTACAATGAGCAGTTCTTC. As protein: CSALPSGSYNEQFF.

This clonotype was seen repeatedly, ten times or more. V gene TRBV5-1 combines with J gene TRBJ2-1, with 7 positions matching TRBD2. The germline V gene has CDR1 SGHRS and CDR2 YFSETQ. CDR3 length: 14 amino acids. The ends lost 4 bases at V and 5 bases at J; junction bases unmatched: 6. The CDR3 nucleotides are TGCGCCAGCAGCCCGTCGGGGACTAACAATGAGCAGTTCTTC. Residues: CASSPSGTNNEQFF.

This clonotype has a count of ten or more. The chain is built from TRBV18 and TRBJ2-5; no clear D gene. V was cut by 6 bases and J by 1 base, with 9 bases left in between. Germline CDR1 KGHSH, CDR2 LQKENI. The CDR3 has 13 amino acids. This chain's CDR3 is CASSPSLQETQYF. The CDR3, as DNA: TGTGCCAGCTCCCCAAGCCTCCAAGAGACCCAGTACTTC.

The J gene is TRBJ1-5, the V gene TRBV15; no clear D. The germline V and J ends were trimmed by 1 base and 2 bases, with 6 bases remaining between them. This CDR3 spans 14 amino acids. The germline V gene has CDR1 LNHNV and CDR2 YYDKDF (reference sequence). The CDR3 region is CATSRGMGNQPQHF. The DNA for the CDR3 is TGTGCCACCAGCAGAGGGATGGGCAATCAGCCCCAGCATTTT.

This clonotype was recorded at least ten times. This sequence joins TRBV20-1 and TRBJ1-6; D is perhaps TRBD1 (6 bases). Trimming stripped 6 bases from V and 10 bases from J, with 19 bases between. CDR3 length: 14 amino acids. Germline V gene lookup returns CDR1 DFQATT and CDR2 SNEGSKA (reference sequence). Here the CDR3 reads CSAPGGGVRSPLHF. The CDR3 bases are TGCAGTGCCCCGGGGGGGGGCGTTCGCTCACCCCTCCACTTT.

In its sample, this clonotype was seen a few times. The chain employs TRBV4-1 and TRBJ2-1, with 10 bases identical to TRBD2. The CDR3 totals 16 residues. Germline V gene sequence: CDR1 MGHRA, CDR2 YSYEKL. V lost 3 bases to trimming and J lost 5 bases; unmatched junction nucleotides: 7. CDR3 in amino acids: CASSQALAGAHNEQFF. The DNA for the CDR3 is TGCGCCAGCAGCCAGGCTCTAGCGGGAGCTCACAATGAGCAGTTCTTC.

In this sample, this clonotype turned up many times. The CDR3 sequence: CSARDGQGVGNEQFF. DNA for the CDR3: TGCAGTGCTAGAGATGGACAGGGGGTAGGCAATGAGCAGTTCTTC. The chain recombines TRBV20-1 with TRBJ2-1, with 10 nucleotides matching TRBD1. The CDR3 covers 15 residues. CDR1 DFQATT and CDR2 SNEGSKA come from the germline V gene (reference sequence). Unmatched junction bases numbered 5, after V lost 0 bases and J lost 6 bases.

In its sample, this clonotype ranks as medium-sized. The chain recombines TRBV7-9 with TRBJ1-1, with D possibly TRBD1 on 5 matching bases. The germline V gene has CDR1 SEHNR and CDR2 FQNEAQ (reference sequence). The V end was cut by 3 bases, the J end by 6 bases, with 8 bases between. The CDR3 contains 12 residues. CDR3 sequence (DNA): TGTGCCAGCAGCTTCTGGGGCGCTGAAGCTTTCTTT. Its translation is CASSFWGAEAFF.

This clonotype was counted at least ten times. This chain uses TRBV4-1 with TRBJ2-3; 10 bases are a match to TRBD2. Trimming at V came to 0 bases and at J to 7 bases, leaving 7 bases not matched to a gene. This CDR3 spans 16 amino acids. Looked up from germline, CDR1 is MGHRA and CDR2 is YSYEKL. CDR3 sequence (DNA): TGCGCCAGCAGCCAAGAGGGGGCTAGCGGGAGACATACGCAGTATTTT. It specifies CASSQEGASGRHTQYF.

The table lists this clonotype with many counts. This chain joins TRBV20-1 and TRBJ2-3; 12 bases are a match to TRBD2. Germline V gives CDR1 DFQATT, CDR2 SNEGSKA (reference sequence). With 6 bases clipped from V and 2 bases from J, the junction kept 15 bases outside the gene matches. The CDR3 consists of 18 residues. CDR3 region: CSAGDASLAGGFTDTQYF. In DNA, the CDR3 is TGCAGTGCCGGTGATGCCTCGCTAGCGGGGGGGTTCACAGATACGCAGTATTTT.

The table lists this clonotype with many counts. This chain uses TRBV10-3 with TRBJ2-5; D is perhaps TRBD1 (5 bases). The V and J ends lost 8 bases and 5 bases respectively, with 15 bases between them. CDR3 size: 13 residues. Germline values: CDR1 ENHRY, CDR2 SYGVKD. The CDR3 nucleotides are TGTGCCATCGGTAGGGGCCCTCGGGAGACCCAGTACTTC. This gives the protein CAIGRGPRETQYF.

This clonotype was recorded at least ten times. The chain employs TRBV5-1 and TRBJ1-4; 10 bases fit TRBD1. Germline V gene sequence: CDR1 SGHRS, CDR2 YFSETQ. V lost 4 bases and J lost 5; bases outside the gene matches: 5. The CDR3 extends over 15 amino acids. The CDR3 sequence: CASSHTGQGNEKLFF. The CDR3 DNA is TGCGCCAGCAGCCATACGGGACAGGGGAATGAAAAACTGTTTTTT.

This clonotype was seen repeatedly, ten times or more. V is TRBV11-2 and J is TRBJ1-5, with 8 bases fitting TRBD1. Per the germline V gene, CDR1 is SGHAT and CDR2 is FQNNGV. Losses at the gene ends were 4 bases for V and 4 bases for J; bases not matched to a gene: 0. The CDR3 runs 13 residues. CDR3 DNA: TGTGCCAGCAGCTGGACAGGGAATCAGCCCCAGCATTTT. Amino acid sequence: CASSWTGNQPQHF.

This clonotype was counted ten times or more. The chain joins TRBV18 to TRBJ2-3; the D is unclear. The CDR3 runs to 12 residues. The V end was cut by 3 bases, the J end by 5 bases, with 6 bases between. CDR1 KGHSH and CDR2 LQKENI come from the germline V gene. The CDR3: CASSPVGDTQYF. In nucleotides, the CDR3 is TGTGCCAGCTCACCGGTAGGAGATACGCAGTATTTT.

V is TRBV18 and J is TRBJ2-3; 12 bases are a match to TRBD2. The junction had 4 bases not matched to a gene; V was cut back by 3 bases and J by 6 bases. Germline lookup yields CDR1 KGHSH and CDR2 LQKENI. The CDR3 runs 15 residues. The CDR3 is CASSPGLAGPDTQYF. In DNA, the CDR3 is TGTGCCAGCTCACCCGGACTAGCGGGACCCGATACGCAGTATTTT.

The table lists this clonotype with many counts. The chain recombines TRBV11-1 with TRBJ2-5, with D unclear. Germline V gene data show CDR1 as SGHAT and CDR2 as FQDESV (reference sequence). V lost 0 bases and J 3 bases, leaving 29 bases between the germline ends. The CDR3 is made up of 21 amino acids. CDR3 sequence (DNA): TGTGCCAGCAGCTTAGCCACAGCAGCCCCCGTGACCCACTTGACGGAAGAGACCCAGTACTTC. Its protein is CASSLATAAPVTHLTEETQYF.